The entry below gives a single T cell receptor (beta chain) sequence along with its context. This clonotype came up many times. Its binding antigen is unknown. No clone much larger than this one lies a single base away; base qualities are absent. This entry comes from a study of neurological immune-mediated disorders (dated by TCRdb to between 2017 and 2020). Background for the entire study: Peripheral blood TCR-beta repertoires from patients with HTLV-I-associated myelopathy (HAM/TSP), patients with multiple sclerosis, and healthy controls were compared in the study using UMI-based sequencing. The 106 TCR-beta libraries covered PBMC samples along with longitudinal samples, technical triplicates, and paired sorted CD4+ and CD8+ T-cell subsets. Technical triplicate libraries were sequenced so that the variability in frequency of each individual clone could be precisely calculated. The cohort comprised 68 subjects: around 15 HAM/TSP patients, some 35 multiple sclerosis patients and about 20 healthy controls.

cDNA was synthesized by template-switch 5'RACE using a primer with a 10-nucleotide random unique molecular identifier that tagged each TCR transcript. Each sequencing run produced over 170 million TCR-beta sequences covering 15-18 subjects. Total RNA was extracted with the RNeasy kit. Using the KAPA Real-time Library Amplification kit, TCR-beta VDJ regions were amplified with primers for the TCR constant region and the 5'RACE anchor. Sample indexes and Illumina adaptors were added in a first PCR, and a second PCR then increased library yield. After purification with Ampure beads, the TCR product of roughly 650 bp was size-selected on a 2% E-gel SizeSelection system. Before pooling, library quality was checked on a Bioanalyzer, concentration was measured with Qubit, and libraries were quantified with the Kapa Library Quantification kit. Paired-end 2 x 150 bp sequencing of the libraries was performed on an Illumina HiSeq 2500. To increase sequence diversity, about 23-32% phiX was spiked into each library pool. On the study's bioinformatics: Quality-filtered reads were processed with the UMI-based MiGEC pipeline, and over 85% of raw TCR sequences were removed by the MiGEC pipeline during error correction. VDJ genes were aligned to IMGT germline references, and each clonotype was defined by a unique CDR3 amino acid sequence together with V-J genes. Clonal expansion, Shannon diversity, and CDR3 relatedness (CalcPairwiseDistances, ClusterSamples) were evaluated with VDJtools, and phylogenetic trees were built with CLCbio workbench. A clone was classed as expanded if it had 8 or more unique UMIs, a cutoff based on coefficient-of-variation modelling across technical triplicates. Clones were called with MiXCR by TCRdb after fastp trimmed the public reads at Q25, and only in-frame beta chains were retained. Each CDR3 protein appears once, grouped with its most common genes and DNA. The V and J calls come from TCRdb's annotation, not from the publication. Present in this sample are tens of thousands of distinct CDR3 sequences, approximately 13% of which were seen just once. The biggest ten clones account for 5.5% of the sample.

The CDR3 holds 14 amino acids from the cysteine to the phenylalanine. Solely the CDR3 DNA is kept, with 42 bases framed from the first base. What this sample's time point label stands for: technical triplicate 1. Sorted-subset TCR libraries were prepared from around 1 million sorted CD4+ or CD8+ T cells. Peripheral blood was subjected to Ficoll-Hypaque density gradient centrifugation to isolate PBMCs, which were then cryopreserved in liquid nitrogen. Paired sorted CD4+ and CD8+ subsets came from healthy controls, HAM/TSP patients and MS patients. What the research found in general, with its limitations: The highest TCR clonal expansion was observed in HAM/TSP patients, whereas the lowest was observed in MS patients, even when compared with healthy controls. Across subjects, expanded clones never shared an identical CDR3 amino acid sequence, which suggests that the TCR-beta repertoires in every group were private.

The V and J segments used are TRBV21-1 and TRBJ1-3; the DNA was not compared with TRBD1, the D call given in the table. TRBV21-1 is a listed pseudogene. The specimen was CD4+ T cells from blood. The clonotype originates from a female donor with HTLV-1-associated myelopathy (HAM/TSP). The DNA sequence is given as TGTGCCAGCAGCAAAGGGACAGCAGGAAACACCATATATTTT. Its translation reads: CASSKGTAGNTIYF.